These 9 T cell receptor beta chains were sequenced from one sample in a study of cytomegalovirus exposure and HLA in healthy donors. The study ran its PCR with 60 Vbeta and 13 Jbeta primers. Produced via immunoSEQ multiplex PCR; TCRdb's table is partial and in-frame only. The sample gives some 91,000 clones, around nine tenths of which show up once; roughly 8.3% is in the top ten. The specimen sequenced was PBMCs. Source of these receptors: a man aged 30 to 45 in good health and CMV-seropositive.

This clone has more than one count but fewer than ten. The chain joins TRBV2 to TRBJ1-2; tentative D call: TRBD1 (6 bases). The length of the CDR3 is 17 residues. Trimming cost V 5 bases and J 0 bases, with 19 bases left between them. Looked up from germline, CDR1 is SNHLY and CDR2 is FYNNEI. The CDR3 sequence: CASSSLDRRRSNYGYTF. CDR3 in DNA: TGTGCCAGCAGTAGCCTCGACAGGAGAAGATCTAACTATGGCTACACCTTC.

This chain's CDR3 is CASSYSGGIGETQYF. CDR3 DNA: TGTGCCAGCAGCTACTCCGGCGGGATCGGGGAGACCCAGTACTTC. The chain is built from TRBV27 and TRBJ2-5; weak D call: TRBD2 (6 bases). Germline lookup yields CDR1 MNHEY and CDR2 SMNVEV (reference sequence). Trimming left V 6 bases short and J 5 bases short, with 19 bases between. The CDR3 has 15 amino acids.

J is TRBJ1-1 and V is TRBV7-9; 7 positions agree with TRBD1. The CDR3 loop spans 17 amino acids. After removal of 2 bases from V and 0 bases from J, the junction contained 9 bases not matched to a gene. Germline CDR1 SEHNR, CDR2 FQNEAQ (reference sequence). CDR3 amino acids: CASSLPGQPFLNTEAFF. DNA for the CDR3: TGTGCCAGCAGCTTACCGGGACAGCCCTTTTTGAACACTGAAGCTTTCTTT.

V is TRBV19 and J is TRBJ1-5, with TRBD1 matching 8 bases. The CDR3 is made up of 16 amino acids. Germline-derived CDR1 and CDR2 are LNHDA and SQIVND (reference sequence). The V and J ends lost 7 bases and 0 bases, in that order; junction bases with no gene match: 8. This CDR3 is CASNQGAAYSNQPQHF. Written as DNA, the CDR3 is TGTGCCAGTAACCAGGGGGCCGCCTATAGCAATCAGCCCCAGCATTTT.

In this sample, this clone turned up once. The chain recombines TRBV19 with TRBJ1-5, with 7 bases fitting TRBD1. The CDR3 covers 15 residues. V dropped 4 bases and J dropped 3; count of bases not matched to a gene: 6. Germline V lookup: CDR1 LNHDA, CDR2 SQIVND (reference sequence). CDR3 DNA: TGTGCCAGTAGTAGTGGAACAGGGGACAATCAGCCCCAGCATTTT. It codes for CASSSGTGDNQPQHF.

The chain couples TRBV20-1 to TRBJ2-7; 8 nucleotides match TRBD2. Germline values: CDR1 DFQATT, CDR2 SNEGSKA (reference sequence). The trim removed 6 bases at V and 12 bases at J, leaving 10 bases unmatched. CDR3 length equals 11 residues. As DNA, the CDR3 is TGCAGTGCCCCGCGGGGGGCGCAGGGGTACTTC. Encoded protein: CSAPRGAQGYF.

The rearrangement links TRBV5-1 to TRBJ2-7; tentatively, D is TRBD1 (6 bases). Germline V gene lookup returns CDR1 SGHRS and CDR2 YFSETQ. There are 16 residues in the CDR3. V was trimmed by 0 bases and J by 6 bases, leaving 19 bases between them. CDR3 amino acids: CASSLGIGAGEGEQYF. The CDR3, as DNA: TGCGCCAGCAGCTTGGGGATCGGGGCAGGGGAAGGCGAGCAGTACTTC.

In the case of this clone: Other nucleotide sequences in the sample specify the same CDR3. CDR3 sequence (DNA): TGTGCCAGCAGCTCGGGACAGGGCTACGAGCAGTACTTC. Protein product: CASSSGQGYEQYF. The chain is built from TRBV5-4 and TRBJ2-7; 9 bases fit TRBD1. V dropped 3 bases and J dropped 3; count of bases not matched to a gene: 1. CDR3 size: 13 residues. CDR1 and CDR2 from the germline V gene are SGHNT and YYREEE (reference sequence).

J is TRBJ2-3 and V is TRBV6-1, with unresolved D. This CDR3 has 14 residues. CDR1 and CDR2 from the germline V gene are MNHNS and SASEGT. Trimming shortened V by 6 bases and J by 3 bases, and 13 bases separated the two germline ends. CDR3 sequence reads: CASRLFERTDTQYF. DNA of the CDR3: TGTGCCAGCAGGCTTTTTGAGAGGACAGATACGCAGTATTTT.